The source of this T cell receptor beta chain is a study of blood T cell repertoires in COVID-19. Overall study: COVID-19 samples from acute and convalescent phases originated in the United States, Italy and Spain.

Donors were grouped by their self-reported clinical history. CDR1 is MDHEN and CDR2 is SYDVKM in the germline V gene. V shed 1 base and J 5 bases; nucleotides not matched to a gene: 10. The CDR3 runs 17 residues. Authors' data handling: Amplification of reference gene primers was used by the study to estimate nucleated cell counts. Profiling relied on immunoSEQ multiplex PCR, and the TCRdb table lists in-frame clones only, not all of them. V, J and clone size are taken as reported in that table, and D and trimming were inferred from the DNA itself. The table shows about 210,000 clones, with about four fifths occurring only once.

This chain connects TRBV28 to TRBJ2-3; TRBD2 aligns across 9 bases. The source is a woman in her forties or fifties with acute COVID-19. The specimen sequenced was PBMCs or T cells enriched from blood (not recorded which). This CDR3 reads CASSLSRHIAGEDTQYF. CDR3 in DNA: TGTGCCAGCAGTTTATCCCGCCACATAGCGGGAGAAGATACGCAGTATTTT.